This is a list of T cell receptor beta chains from one sample in a study of graft-versus-host responses after intestinal transplantation. TCRdb keeps only in-frame clones here, not all; method: immunoSEQ multiplex PCR. The sample yields 60,000 to 65,000 clones, approximately 90% seen once. No antigen has been identified for these receptors. This specimen was unstimulated CD8+ T cells sorted from spleen or lymph node cells, taken before transplant. The receptor source for this set is a human donor who was the organ donor for an intestinal transplant. CDR3s include the opening cysteine and the closing phenylalanine or tryptophan. Fields, in order: D gene, J gene, clone size, CDR3 length, V gene, CDR3 protein, CDR3 DNA. A D gene is named only where the DNA matches it firmly. Clone size, where shown, is once, few, many, or a class for clones that have expanded.

- TRBJ2-7 - 12 TRBV6-1 CASSERTYEQYF TGTGCCAGCAGTGAGAGGACCTACGAGCAGTACTTC
TRBD1 TRBJ1-1 - 13 TRBV28 CASSSGTVGEAFF TGTGCCAGCAGTTCCGGGACAGTCGGTGAAGCTTTCTTT
- TRBJ2-2 once 12 TRBV7-3 CASSYRAGELFF TGTGCCAGCAGCTACAGGGCTGGGGAGCTGTTTTTT
- TRBJ1-4 - 14 TRBV19 CASRPGMSVEKLFF TGTGCCAGTAGGCCCGGGATGTCCGTTGAAAAACTGTTTTTT
- TRBJ1-1 - 13 TRBV9 CASSAGTYTEAFF TGTGCCAGCAGCGCCGGGACTTACACTGAAGCTTTCTTT
TRBD2 TRBJ2-3 - 18 TRBV2 CASSEALGTSGAPNTQYF TGTGCCAGCAGTGAAGCGCTTGGGACTAGCGGGGCTCCAAATACGCAGTATTTT
- TRBJ1-1 - 14 TRBV27 CASSLSSGDTEAFF TGTGCCAGCAGTTTATCGTCGGGGGACACTGAAGCTTTCTTT
TRBD2 TRBJ2-7 - 14 TRBV5-6 CASSFGTSGYEQYF TGTGCCAGCAGCTTTGGGACTAGCGGCTACGAGCAGTACTTC
TRBD2 TRBJ2-2 - 15 TRBV2 CASTEGGSGAGELFF TGTGCCAGCACTGAGGGCGGGAGTGGGGCCGGGGAGCTGTTTTTT
- TRBJ2-7 - 14 TRBV10-3 CAIKARLRVEEQYF TGTGCCATCAAGGCTAGGCTCAGGGTGGAGGAGCAGTACTTC
- TRBJ2-2 - 13 TRBV18 CASSLLRSGELFF TGTGCCAGCTCCCTGCTGCGGTCCGGGGAGCTGTTTTTT
- TRBJ2-3 - 16 TRBV9 CASSVVALASTDTQYF TGTGCCAGCAGCGTAGTCGCTCTAGCTAGCACAGATACGCAGTATTTT
- TRBJ1-1 - 13 TRBV28 CASHPVANTEAFF TGTGCCAGCCATCCGGTTGCAAACACTGAAGCTTTCTTT
- TRBJ2-7 - 14 TRBV9 CASSVAPSGYEQYF TGTGCCAGCAGCGTAGCCCCTTCGGGTTACGAGCAGTACTTC
- TRBJ2-3 - 18 TRBV27 CASGRDLGEPGGPDTQYF TGTGCCAGCGGACGGGACTTAGGTGAGCCTGGTGGTCCAGATACGCAGTATTTT
- TRBJ2-7 - 15 TRBV6-1 CASSEGTDGSYEQYF TGTGCCAGCAGTGAAGGGACAGATGGCTCCTACGAGCAGTACTTC
- TRBJ2-2 - 16 TRBV15 CATSREAGTNTGELFF TGTGCCACCAGCAGAGAAGCCGGGACGAACACCGGGGAGCTGTTTTTT
- TRBJ2-7 - 11 TRBV6-6 CASSFGVEQYF TGTGCCAGCAGTTTCGGAGTCGAGCAGTACTTC
- TRBJ2-1 - 18 TRBV23-1 CASSPVTRQSPLGYEQFF TGCGCCAGCAGTCCTGTGACCCGACAGAGTCCCTTAGGCTATGAGCAGTTCTTC
- TRBJ2-7 - 12 TRBV27 CASRTGAREQYF TGTGCCAGCAGGACAGGAGCAAGGGAGCAGTACTTC
- TRBJ2-7 - 16 TRBV7-8 CASSLHPGAEAYEQYF TGTGCCAGCAGCCTTCACCCAGGGGCGGAAGCCTACGAGCAGTACTTC
TRBD1 TRBJ2-2 once 16 TRBV27 CASSPRTGYDTGELFF TGTGCCAGCAGCCCTCGGACAGGGTATGACACCGGGGAGCTGTTTTTT
TRBD2 TRBJ2-7 few 14 TRBV7-8 CASSPLAVLYEQYF TGTGCCAGCAGCCCGCTAGCGGTTTTATACGAGCAGTACTTC
- TRBJ1-1 - 14 TRBV10-1 CASSEGRSRTEAFF TGCGCCAGCAGTGAGGGAAGGAGTCGGACTGAAGCTTTCTTT
- TRBJ1-1 - 14 TRBV9 CASSVAGGITEAFF TGTGCCAGCAGCGTTGCGGGGGGGATAACTGAAGCTTTCTTT
- TRBJ1-5 - 14 TRBV2 CASSRKDGNQPQHF TGTGCCAGCAGCAGGAAAGACGGCAATCAGCCCCAGCATTTT